Listed here are 3 T cell receptor beta chains from one sample, sequenced in a study of neurological immune-mediated disorders. TCRdb fed the 5' RACE reads into MiXCR, producing one record per CDR3 protein. The repertoire holds about 50,000 distinct CDR3 sequences, 9% to 10% seen once, with 1.6% in the top ten. Time point meaning: longitudinal time-point 1 (baseline). Material for sequencing was PBMCs. Receptors originate from a woman between 40 and 50 years old in good health.

This clonotype has at least ten counts. The rearrangement uses TRBV7-2 and TRBJ1-2; maybe TRBD1 (6 bases). Germline assignment: CDR1 SGHTA and CDR2 FQGNSA. This CDR3 contains 15 residues. Between the trimmed V and J ends, which lost 1 base and 7 bases, there was a span of 16 bases. The CDR3 DNA reads as TGTGCCAGCAGCTTAGTGGAGGGGGGGGTCTTTGGCTACACCTTC. This gives the protein CASSLVEGGVFGYTF.

This clonotype was detected ten times or more. This chain links TRBV20-1 with TRBJ2-1; 10 nucleotides match TRBD2. The CDR3 covers 12 residues. V trimming: 4 bases; J trimming: 13 bases; junction bases outside the gene matches: 7. Looked up from germline, CDR1 is DFQATT and CDR2 is SNEGSKA (reference sequence). The CDR3 bases are TGCAGTGCTACCAGCGGGGGGGCCGTTCAGTTCTTC. It translates to CSATSGGAVQFF.

This clonotype was recorded at least ten times. This chain uses TRBV6-2 or TRBV6-3 with TRBJ2-2; TRBD1 is a possible D gene (7 bases). Germline V gene data show CDR1 as MNHEY and CDR2 as SVGEGT. V dropped 0 bases and J dropped 3 bases, with 17 bases sitting between them. This CDR3 region has 18 residues. CDR3 DNA: TGTGCCAGCAGTTACTCGTCGGGGGACAGCTACTACACCGGGGAGCTGTTTTTT. Its translation is CASSYSSGDSYYTGELFF.